This TCR beta chain was found in a study of cytomegalovirus exposure and HLA in healthy donors. PCR involved 60 Vbeta and 13 Jbeta primers. The protocol was immunoSEQ multiplex PCR, while the TCRdb copy is restricted to in-frame clones and leaves out a portion. The profile shows about 61,000 clones, 80% to 90% of them singletons. Trimming at V came to 6 bases and at J to 8 bases, leaving 7 bases not matched to a gene. Germline CDR1 MNHEY, CDR2 SMNVEV (reference sequence). The CDR3 extends over 14 amino acids. Sequencing input: PBMCs. This rearrangement joins TRBV27 to TRBJ1-6, with 7 bases matching TRBD1. The TCR sequence derives from a man younger than 45 in good health and CMV-seropositive. The CDR3 sequence is CASSPGQGDSPLHF. The CDR3 DNA follows: TGTGCCAGCAGCCCAGGCCAGGGGGATTCACCCCTCCACTTT.